This TCR beta chain is from a study of T cells after yellow fever vaccination. Regarding the study as a whole: Clones that expanded after primary vaccination mostly reappeared after the booster (96% CD4, around 87% CD8). Contamination by abundant bulk-population clonotypes could be present in FACS-sorted repertoires.

Germline assignment: CDR1 SEHNR and CDR2 FQNEAQ (reference sequence). Trimming cost V 1 base and J 3 bases, with 7 bases left between them. The CDR3 runs to 14 residues. There are many counts of this clonotype. What it binds is not known. TCRdb passed the 5' RACE reads through MiXCR, listing each CDR3 protein once. The table has about 360,000 distinct CDR3 sequences, 6% to 8% seen once; the top ten hold over 14%. The sample consisted of PBMCs, taken 5 days after the yellow fever booster vaccination. This chain connects TRBV7-9 to TRBJ1-5, with unresolved D. The TCR was taken from a man between 25 and 39 years old who received the YFV17D yellow fever vaccine. Here the CDR3 reads CASSLESHNQPQHF. The CDR3 DNA reads TGTGCCAGCAGCTTAGAGTCACACAATCAGCCCCAGCATTTT.